A single sample is the source of the 32 T cell receptor beta chains below, sequenced in a study of CD4 T cells in relation to SARS-CoV-2 and coronaviruses. CD4+ T cells from unexposed donors were obtained before the COVID-19 pandemic (2011-2018). The table came from immunoSEQ multiplex PCR; TCRdb's copy has only in-frame clones and leaves some out. The sample yields about 60,000 clones, about 95% seen once. Input material: naive CD4+ T cells from PBMCs. Subset reported: naive CD4+ T cells isolated by negative enrichment. These receptor sequences come from a human donor in good health.

J is TRBJ2-5 and V is TRBV14; 8 bases are shared with TRBD1. In germline, CDR1 is SGHDN, CDR2 FVKESK. Trimming at V came to 4 bases and at J to 7 bases, leaving 11 bases not matched to a gene. The CDR3 has 15 amino acids. For the CDR3, the DNA is TGTGCCAGCAGCCGGGGGGACAGGAATTCCGGGACCCAGTACTTC. The encoded protein is CASSRGDRNSGTQYF.

The rearrangement uses TRBV19 and TRBJ1-3; TRBD1 might be the D (5 bases). This CDR3 is 17 amino acids long. V dropped 4 bases and J dropped 0 bases, with 16 bases sitting between them. From germline, CDR1 is LNHDA and CDR2 SQIVND (reference sequence). CDR3 protein: CASSSRGDASSGNTIYF. CDR3 nucleotide sequence: TGTGCCAGTAGTAGCCGGGGGGACGCGAGCTCTGGAAACACCATATATTTT.

The V and J genes are TRBV7-2 and TRBJ1-2; D not certain. CDR1 is SGHTA and CDR2 is FQGNSA in the germline V gene. This CDR3 spans 12 amino acids. V lost 4 bases and J lost 4, with 7 bases in between. CDR3 nucleotide sequence: TGTGCCAGCAGCTCGACGGTCTATGGCTACACCTTC. Amino acids: CASSSTVYGYTF.

The chain carries TRBV5-4 and TRBJ2-7; 13 bases are a match to TRBD2. The CDR3 runs to 19 residues. Germline-derived CDR1 and CDR2 are SGHNT and YYREEE (reference sequence). With V trimmed by 2 bases and J by 4 bases, 15 bases remained unmatched. CDR3 bases: TGTGCCAGCAGCTTCGCCGGGACTAGCGGGACCTTGAGAGAGTACGAGCAGTACTTC. Translation gives CASSFAGTSGTLREYEQYF.

The rearrangement joins TRBV4-2 to TRBJ2-4; D might be TRBD2 (7 bases). Deletions cut 4 bases from V and 4 bases from J, with 17 bases between. The CDR3 has 16 amino acids. CDR1 LGHNA and CDR2 YNFKEQ come from the germline V gene. CDR3 nucleotide sequence: TGTGCCAGCAGCCGCCAAGGGGGGGGAGCAAAAAACATTCAGTACTTC. It yields the protein CASSRQGGGAKNIQYF.

The chain couples TRBV28 to TRBJ2-1; 7 bases are shared with TRBD2. Germline CDR1 and CDR2: MDHEN and SYDVKM. The CDR3 extends over 16 amino acids. V gave up 7 bases and J gave up 0 bases; unmatched junction bases: 9. CDR3 DNA: TGTGCCAGCACCCAGGCGGGCGGGAGCTCCTACAATGAGCAGTTCTTC. It yields the protein CASTQAGGSSYNEQFF.

Here the CDR3 DNA reads TGCGCCAGCAGCGTGACCGGGACTAGCGGTTTCAATGAGCAGTTCTTC. It encodes CASSVTGTSGFNEQFF. The rearrangement links TRBV5-1 to TRBJ2-1; 11 positions match TRBD2. CDR3 length equals 16 residues. V was pared by 4 bases and J by 6 bases, with 9 bases of the junction left unmatched. Germline V lookup: CDR1 SGHRS, CDR2 YFSETQ.

V is TRBV23-1 and J is TRBJ2-3; D gene unclear. TRBV23-1 has ORF status, its function being uncertain. Trimming left V 0 bases short and J 0 bases short, with 13 bases between. The CDR3 sequence is 17 residues long. The CDR3 loop is CASSQSETPTSTDTQYF. CDR3 in DNA: TGCGCCAGCAGTCAATCGGAGACACCAACTAGCACAGATACGCAGTATTTT.

This rearrangement joins TRBV5-6 to TRBJ1-6, with D unclear. The CDR3 loop spans 15 amino acids. The germline CDR1 and CDR2 sequences are SGHDT and YYEEEE. Trimming took 0 bases from V and 9 from J, leaving 13 bases between them. The CDR3 loop is CASSLGRIGGSPLHF. The CDR3 DNA reads as TGTGCCAGCAGCTTGGGCCGTATAGGAGGTTCACCCCTCCACTTT. Looking up the rest from reference TRBV5-6 and TRBJ1-6 gives the full variable domain: DAGVTQSPTHLIKTRGQQVTLRCSPKSGHDTVSWYQQALGQGPQFIFQYYEEEERQRGNFPDRFSGHQFPNYSSELNVNALLLGDSALYLCASSLGRIGGSPLHFGNGTRLTVT.

The rearrangement links TRBV19 to TRBJ2-1, with 11 positions matching TRBD1. The V and J ends lost 4 bases and 6 bases, in that order; junction bases with no gene match: 5. The germline V gene encodes CDR1 LNHDA and CDR2 SQIVND (reference sequence). CDR3 length equals 15 residues. CDR3 DNA sequence: TGTGCCAGTAGTAAGGACAGGGGGCTTTCCAATGAGCAGTTCTTC. Its translation: CASSKDRGLSNEQFF.

CDR3 amino acids: CASSSAFRAEAWEGQPQHF. In DNA, the CDR3 is TGCGCCAGCAGCTCCGCCTTTCGCGCCGAGGCTTGGGAGGGTCAGCCCCAGCATTTT. V gene TRBV5-1 combines with J gene TRBJ1-5, with D hard to call. Trimming took off 3 bases at V and 6 bases at J, with 28 bases between the two ends. The CDR3 runs 19 residues. Germline assignment: CDR1 SGHRS and CDR2 YFSETQ.

This rearrangement joins TRBV7-3 to TRBJ2-5, with 11 positions matching TRBD2. The germline V gene encodes CDR1 SGHTA and CDR2 FQGTGA. The CDR3 runs 16 residues. The V gene end was trimmed by 2 bases and the J gene end by 1 base; junction bases not matched to a gene: 3. The DNA of the CDR3 is TGTGCCAGCAGCTTAGGTCTAGCGGGAGGCCAAGAGACCCAGTACTTC. Translating it yields CASSLGLAGGQETQYF.

The chain has TRBV15 and TRBJ2-5; D may be TRBD2 (6 bases). Trimming shortened V by 0 bases and J by 5 bases, and 19 bases separated the two germline ends. The length of the CDR3 is 17 residues. The germline V gene encodes CDR1 LNHNV and CDR2 YYDKDF (reference sequence). Here the CDR3 DNA reads TGTGCCACCAGCAGAGAGTCTTTTGGGGGAGGTTCGGAGACCCAGTACTTC. Protein product: CATSRESFGGGSETQYF.

CDR3 sequence reads: CSWGTSSYEQYF. The CDR3 DNA is TGCAGCTGGGGGACTAGCTCCTACGAGCAGTACTTC. The rearrangement uses TRBV29-1 and TRBJ2-7; TRBD2 aligns across 8 bases. The CDR3 contains 12 residues. Trimming cost V 8 bases and J 0 bases; bases outside gene matches: 3. Germline V gives CDR1 SQVTM, CDR2 ANQGSEA.

The chain uses TRBV18 and TRBJ2-1; 10 positions match TRBD2. V lost 2 bases and J lost 9; bases outside the gene matches: 7. Germline assignment: CDR1 KGHSH and CDR2 LQKENI. The CDR3 consists of 15 residues. The CDR3 region is CASSPGLAGVGEQFF. The CDR3 coding sequence is TGTGCCAGCTCACCAGGGCTAGCGGGAGTCGGTGAGCAGTTCTTC.

The chain has TRBV2 and TRBJ2-3, with D unresolved. Germline loops: CDR1 SNHLY, CDR2 FYNNEI. V was clipped by 8 bases and J by 7 bases, with 13 bases between them. The CDR3 length is 12 residues. In nucleotides, the CDR3 is TGTGCCAGCTCCTCGACGGTAAATACGCAGTATTTT. This gives the protein CASSSTVNTQYF.

V and J are TRBV12-3 or TRBV12-4 and TRBJ2-7; possibly TRBD1 for D (6 bases). Between the trimmed V and J ends, which lost 5 bases and 6 bases, there was a span of 14 bases. The CDR3 totals 13 residues. The CDR3 loop reads CASSITGYGEQYF. The CDR3 DNA is TGTGCCAGCAGTATTACAGGGTATGGCGAGCAGTACTTC.

This clone was observed once. The J gene is TRBJ1-5, the V gene TRBV19; no firm D call. The CDR3 runs to 15 residues. V lost 6 bases and J 1 base, leaving 13 bases between the germline ends. Germline V gene data show CDR1 as LNHDA and CDR2 as SQIVND (reference sequence). Here the CDR3 reads CASSPTAGSNQPQHF. The CDR3 DNA is TGTGCCAGTAGCCCGACCGCCGGGAGCAATCAGCCCCAGCATTTT.

The chain employs TRBV7-9 and TRBJ1-2, with D unresolved. Trimming cost V 2 bases and J 0 bases, with 10 bases left between them. Germline V gene sequence: CDR1 SEHNR, CDR2 FQNEAQ (reference sequence). This CDR3 comprises 15 residues. CDR3 DNA: TGTGCCAGCAGCTTATCAGGCTTAGCTAACTATGGCTACACCTTC. Translated, it gives CASSLSGLANYGYTF.

This chain connects TRBV24-1 to TRBJ2-5; D is ambiguous. The CDR3 runs 12 residues. Germline V gene sequence: CDR1 KGHDR, CDR2 SFDVKD. V lost 4 bases, J lost 9 bases, and 11 bases lay in between. CDR3 sequence: CATSDVKWPQYF. Here the CDR3 DNA reads TGTGCCACCAGTGACGTCAAGTGGCCCCAGTACTTC.

This chain's CDR3 is CASGQTGGWGTGELFF. DNA of the CDR3: TGTGCCAGCGGACAGACAGGGGGCTGGGGCACCGGGGAGCTGTTTTTT. This chain uses TRBV2 with TRBJ2-2; 10 bases are shared with TRBD1. The trim removed 8 bases at V and 4 bases at J, leaving 10 bases unmatched. CDR3 length: 16 amino acids. Germline assignment: CDR1 SNHLY and CDR2 FYNNEI.

The chain has TRBV3-1 (or the pseudogene TRBV3-2) and TRBJ2-2, with unresolved D. CDR3 length: 15 amino acids. The V end lost 4 bases, the J end lost 1 base, and 10 bases lay between the germline ends. Germline V gene data show CDR1 as LGHDT and CDR2 as YNNKEL (reference sequence). CDR3 sequence (DNA): TGTGCCAGCAGCCCGTACCCCAAGAACACCGGGGAGCTGTTTTTT. Translating it yields CASSPYPKNTGELFF.

This sequence joins TRBV28 and TRBJ2-3, with D tentatively TRBD2 (5 bases). This CDR3 has 15 residues. Germline V gene sequence: CDR1 MDHEN, CDR2 SYDVKM. V lost 2 bases, J lost 0 bases, and 9 bases lay in between. The DNA for the CDR3 is TGTGCCAGCAGTTTAAGCGGATCTAGCACAGATACGCAGTATTTT. Its protein is CASSLSGSSTDTQYF.

The rearrangement links TRBV3-1 (or the pseudogene TRBV3-2) to TRBJ2-7, with TRBD2 identical over 8 bases. The CDR3 is made up of 15 amino acids. The J segment lost 3 bases and the V segment lost 2 bases, leaving 6 bases of the junction unmatched. The germline V gene encodes CDR1 LGHDT and CDR2 YNNKEL (reference sequence). The CDR3 DNA reads as TGTGCCAGCAGCCAAACGGCCGGGAGGGGCTACGAGCAGTACTTC. Translating it yields CASSQTAGRGYEQYF.

As DNA, the CDR3 is TGTGCCAGCTCACCACTCCCCCCTGCGCGGCGGGAGGCTGATACGCAGTATTTT. This gives the protein CASSPLPPARREADTQYF. The J gene is TRBJ2-3, the V gene TRBV18; 8 bases are a match to TRBD2. J gave up 6 bases and V 1 base, and 15 bases lay outside the gene matches. The germline gives CDR1 KGHSH, CDR2 LQKENI. The CDR3 totals 18 residues.

The chain couples TRBV3-1 (or the pseudogene TRBV3-2) to TRBJ2-1; 8 bases match TRBD2. J was trimmed by 5 bases and V by 4 bases; bases with no gene match: 13. The CDR3 totals 17 residues. Germline lookup yields CDR1 LGHDT and CDR2 YNNKEL (reference sequence). CDR3: CASSPIAGQGRNNEQFF. The CDR3 DNA is TGTGCCAGCAGCCCGATAGCGGGACAAGGCCGCAACAATGAGCAGTTCTTC.

Written as DNA, the CDR3 is TGTGCCAGCAGCGGTCTCGGGGGCGGGAATCAGCCCCAGCATTTT. It codes for CASSGLGGGNQPQHF. The chain employs TRBV7-9 and TRBJ1-5, with D perhaps matching TRBD1 (6 bases). Trimming removed 5 bases from V and 4 bases from J, with 15 bases in between. The V gene's germline CDR1 is SEHNR and CDR2 FQNEAQ (reference sequence). This CDR3 has 15 residues.

The rearrangement links TRBV28 to TRBJ1-2; 9 bases map to TRBD1. Trimming took 6 bases from V and 4 from J; bases not matched to a gene: 6. The CDR3 is 14 residues long. Germline V gene data show CDR1 as MDHEN and CDR2 as SYDVKM. CDR3 sequence: CASSPGQGGYGYTF. In DNA form, the CDR3 reads TGTGCCAGCAGCCCGGGACAGGGAGGCTATGGCTACACCTTC.

This clone showed up just once. The V call is TRBV15, the J call TRBJ1-1; 7 bases map to TRBD1. Per germline, CDR1 LNHNV and CDR2 YYDKDF (reference sequence). This CDR3 spans 13 amino acids. V was clipped by 7 bases and J by 3 bases; unmatched bases: 5. CDR3 region: CATTRQGYTEAFF. CDR3 nucleotide sequence: TGTGCCACCACCCGACAGGGATACACTGAAGCTTTCTTT.

The chain has TRBV6-5 and TRBJ2-1; 12 bases are shared with TRBD2. CDR1 is MNHEY and CDR2 is SVGAGI in the germline V gene. CDR3 size: 15 residues. V lost 2 bases and J lost 10; bases outside the gene matches: 6. CDR3 in DNA: TGTGCCAGCAGTTACCTAGCGGGAGGGCCGGGGGAGCAGTTCTTC. Translating it yields CASSYLAGGPGEQFF.

The rearrangement joins TRBV7-9 to TRBJ2-2, with a tentative D call TRBD1 (7 bases). The CDR3 contains 15 residues. V lost 6 bases and J 3 bases, leaving 14 bases between the germline ends. Germline V gene sequence: CDR1 SEHNR, CDR2 FQNEAQ (reference sequence). In DNA, the CDR3 is TGTGCCAGCAGGCGAACAGGGGAGGACACCGGGGAGCTGTTTTTT. Translating gives CASRRTGEDTGELFF.

V usage is TRBV28 and J usage is TRBJ1-3; maybe TRBD1 (5 bases). This CDR3 is 14 amino acids long. V was trimmed by 4 bases and J by 8 bases, leaving 15 bases between them. Germline-derived CDR1 and CDR2 are MDHEN and SYDVKM. The CDR3 sequence is CASSSPSGGDTIYF. The CDR3, as DNA: TGTGCCAGCAGTTCCCCCAGTGGGGGGGACACCATATATTTT.